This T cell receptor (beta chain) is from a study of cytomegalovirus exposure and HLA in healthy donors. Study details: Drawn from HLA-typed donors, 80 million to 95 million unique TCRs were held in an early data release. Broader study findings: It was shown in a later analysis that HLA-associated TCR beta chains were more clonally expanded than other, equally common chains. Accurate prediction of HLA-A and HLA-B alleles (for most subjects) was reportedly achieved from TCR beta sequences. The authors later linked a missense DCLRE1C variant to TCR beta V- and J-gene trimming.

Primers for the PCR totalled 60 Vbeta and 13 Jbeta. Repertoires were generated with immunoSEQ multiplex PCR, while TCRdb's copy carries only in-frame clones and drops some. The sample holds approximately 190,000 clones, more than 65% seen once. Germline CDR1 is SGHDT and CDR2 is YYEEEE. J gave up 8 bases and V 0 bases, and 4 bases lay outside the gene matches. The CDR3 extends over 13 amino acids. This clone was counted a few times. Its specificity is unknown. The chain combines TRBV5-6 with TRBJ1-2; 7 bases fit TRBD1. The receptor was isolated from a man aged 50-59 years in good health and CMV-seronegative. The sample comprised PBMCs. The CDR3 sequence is CASSLGQGRGYTF. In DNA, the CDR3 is TGTGCCAGCAGCTTGGGACAGGGTCGCGGCTACACCTTC. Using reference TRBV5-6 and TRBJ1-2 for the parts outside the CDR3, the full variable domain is DAGVTQSPTHLIKTRGQQVTLRCSPKSGHDTVSWYQQALGQGPQFIFQYYEEEERQRGNFPDRFSGHQFPNYSSELNVNALLLGDSALYLCASSLGQGRGYTFGSGTRLTVV.